This TCR beta chain was retrieved from a study of cytomegalovirus exposure and HLA in healthy donors. The donors were healthy bone marrow donors. This CDR3 is built from 15 residues. J gave up 4 bases and V 5 bases, and 7 bases lay outside the gene matches. Germline V gene data show CDR1 as SNHLY and CDR2 as FYNNEI. Study-wide points: Sequencing artifact likely explains a cluster of highly shared sequence variants. Later analysis identified a missense DCLRE1C variant that was linked to TCR beta V- and J-gene trimming.

A remark on this clone: Its antigen is undetermined.

Primers included in the PCR were 60 Vbeta and 13 Jbeta primers. Libraries were prepared by immunoSEQ multiplex PCR; TCRdb keeps only in-frame clonotypes and omits some of them. The top ten clones hold approximately 2.1% of a sample with 150,000 to 200,000 clones, approximately 80% of them seen once. The specimen sequenced was PBMCs. This TCR was recovered from a woman in her forties or fifties in good health and CMV-seronegative. The chain has TRBV2 and TRBJ1-5, with TRBD1 identical over 8 bases. In DNA, the CDR3 is TGTGCCAGCAGTTACCAGGGGGCGGATAATCAGCCCCAGCATTTT. Translating it yields CASSYQGADNQPQHF.